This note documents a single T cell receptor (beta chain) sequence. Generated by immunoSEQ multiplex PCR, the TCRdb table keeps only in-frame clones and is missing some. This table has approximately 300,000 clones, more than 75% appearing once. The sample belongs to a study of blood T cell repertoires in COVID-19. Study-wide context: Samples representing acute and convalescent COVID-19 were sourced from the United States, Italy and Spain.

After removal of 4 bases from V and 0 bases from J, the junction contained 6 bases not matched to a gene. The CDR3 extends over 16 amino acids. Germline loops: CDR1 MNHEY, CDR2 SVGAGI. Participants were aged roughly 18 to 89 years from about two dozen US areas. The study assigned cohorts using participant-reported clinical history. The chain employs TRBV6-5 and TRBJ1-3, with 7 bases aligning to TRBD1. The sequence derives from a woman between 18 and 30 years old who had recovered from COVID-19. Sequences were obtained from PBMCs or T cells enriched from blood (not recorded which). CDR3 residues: CASSSKQGSSGNTIYF. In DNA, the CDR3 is TGTGCCAGCAGTTCAAAACAGGGGAGCTCTGGAAACACCATATATTTT.